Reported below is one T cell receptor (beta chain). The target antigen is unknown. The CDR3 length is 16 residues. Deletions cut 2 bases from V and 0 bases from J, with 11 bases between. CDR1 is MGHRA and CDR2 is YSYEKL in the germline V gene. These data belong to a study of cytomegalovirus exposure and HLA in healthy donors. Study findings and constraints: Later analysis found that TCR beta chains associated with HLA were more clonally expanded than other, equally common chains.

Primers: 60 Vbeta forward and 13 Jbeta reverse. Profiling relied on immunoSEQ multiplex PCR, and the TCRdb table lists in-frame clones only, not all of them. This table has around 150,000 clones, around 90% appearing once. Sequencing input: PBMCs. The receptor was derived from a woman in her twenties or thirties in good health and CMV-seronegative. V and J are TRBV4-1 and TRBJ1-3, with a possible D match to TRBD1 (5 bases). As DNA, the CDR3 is TGCGCCAGCAGCCAATCCCCAGGGATCTCTGGAAACACCATATATTTT. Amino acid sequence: CASSQSPGISGNTIYF.